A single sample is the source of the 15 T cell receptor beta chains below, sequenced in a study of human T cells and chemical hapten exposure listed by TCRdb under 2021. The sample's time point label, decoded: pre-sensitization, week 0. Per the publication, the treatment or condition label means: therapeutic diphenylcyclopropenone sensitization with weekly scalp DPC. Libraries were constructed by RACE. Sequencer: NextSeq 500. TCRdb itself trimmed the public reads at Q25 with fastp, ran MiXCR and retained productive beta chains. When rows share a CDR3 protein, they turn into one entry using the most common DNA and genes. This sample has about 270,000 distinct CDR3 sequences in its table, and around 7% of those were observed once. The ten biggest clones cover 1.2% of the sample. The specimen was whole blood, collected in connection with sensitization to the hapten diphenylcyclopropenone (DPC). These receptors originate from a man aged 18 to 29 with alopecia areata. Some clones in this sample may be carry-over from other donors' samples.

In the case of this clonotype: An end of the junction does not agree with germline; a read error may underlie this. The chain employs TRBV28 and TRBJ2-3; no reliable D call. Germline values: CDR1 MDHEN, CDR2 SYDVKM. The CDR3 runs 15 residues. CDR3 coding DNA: TGTGCCAGCAGCTTTCAAAAGGCATACACAGATACGCTGTATTTT. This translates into CASSFQKAYTDTLYF. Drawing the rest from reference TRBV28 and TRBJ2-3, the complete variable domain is DVKVTQSSRYLVKRTGEKVFLECVQDMDHENMFWYRQDPGLGLRLIYFSYDVKMKEKGDIPEGYSVSREKKERFSLILESASTNQTSMYLCASSFQKAYTDTLYFGPGTRLTVL.

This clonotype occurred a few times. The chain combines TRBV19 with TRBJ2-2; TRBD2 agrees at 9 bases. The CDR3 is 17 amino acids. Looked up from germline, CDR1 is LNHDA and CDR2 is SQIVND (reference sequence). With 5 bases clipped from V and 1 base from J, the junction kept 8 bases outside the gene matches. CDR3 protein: CASSFEAGGWNTGELFF. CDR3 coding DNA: TGTGCCAGTAGTTTCGAAGCGGGGGGCTGGAACACCGGGGAGCTGTTTTTT. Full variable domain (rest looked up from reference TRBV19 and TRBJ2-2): DGGITQSPKYLFRKEGQNVTLSCEQNLNHDAMYWYRQDPGQGLRLIYYSQIVNDFQKGDIAEGYSVSREKKESFPLTVTSAQKNPTAFYLCASSFEAGGWNTGELFFGEGSRLTVL.

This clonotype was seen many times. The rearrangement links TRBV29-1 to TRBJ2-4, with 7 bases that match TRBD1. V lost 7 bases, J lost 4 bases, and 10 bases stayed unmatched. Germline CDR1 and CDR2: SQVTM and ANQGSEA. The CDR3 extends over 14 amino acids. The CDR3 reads CSAQNRGSKNIQYF. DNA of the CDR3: TGCAGCGCACAAAACAGGGGTTCAAAAAACATTCAGTACTTC.

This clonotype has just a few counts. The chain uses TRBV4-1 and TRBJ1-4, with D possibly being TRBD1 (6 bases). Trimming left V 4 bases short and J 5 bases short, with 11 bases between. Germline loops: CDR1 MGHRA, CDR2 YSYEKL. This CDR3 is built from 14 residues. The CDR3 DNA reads TGCGCCAGCAGCCTAGGACAGCTCAATGAAAAACTGTTTTTT. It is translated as CASSLGQLNEKLFF.

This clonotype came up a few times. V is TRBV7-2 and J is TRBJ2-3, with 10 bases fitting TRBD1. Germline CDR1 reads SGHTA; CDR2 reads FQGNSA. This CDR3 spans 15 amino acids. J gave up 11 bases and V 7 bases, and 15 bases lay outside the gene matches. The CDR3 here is CASTKTGGLVVEQYF. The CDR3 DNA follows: TGTGCCAGCACCAAGACAGGGGGCTTAGTTGTGGAGCAGTATTTT.

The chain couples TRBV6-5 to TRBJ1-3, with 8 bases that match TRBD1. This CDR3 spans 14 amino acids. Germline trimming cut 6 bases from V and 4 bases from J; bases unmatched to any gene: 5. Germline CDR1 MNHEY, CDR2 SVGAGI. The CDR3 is CASSQTGVGNTIYF. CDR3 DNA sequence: TGTGCCAGCAGCCAGACAGGGGTCGGAAACACCATATATTTT.

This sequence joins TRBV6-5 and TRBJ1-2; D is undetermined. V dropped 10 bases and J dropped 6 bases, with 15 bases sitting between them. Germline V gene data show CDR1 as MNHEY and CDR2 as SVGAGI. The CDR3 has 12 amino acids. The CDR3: CATYHSRDGYTF. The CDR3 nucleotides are TGTGCCACCTATCACTCACGGGATGGCTACACCTTC.

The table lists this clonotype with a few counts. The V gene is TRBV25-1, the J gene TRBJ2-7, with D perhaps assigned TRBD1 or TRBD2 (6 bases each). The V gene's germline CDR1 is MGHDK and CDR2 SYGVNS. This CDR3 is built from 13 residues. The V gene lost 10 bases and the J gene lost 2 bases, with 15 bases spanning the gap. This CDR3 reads CATGGDIAYEQYF. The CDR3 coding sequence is TGTGCCACCGGCGGGGACATAGCCTACGAGCAGTACTTC.

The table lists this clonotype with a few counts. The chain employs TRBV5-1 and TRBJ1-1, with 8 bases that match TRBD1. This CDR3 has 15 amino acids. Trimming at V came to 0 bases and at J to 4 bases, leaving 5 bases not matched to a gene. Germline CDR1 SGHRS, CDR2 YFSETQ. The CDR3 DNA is TGCGCCAGCAGCTTGGCCACCCAGGGGGCCACTGAAGCTTTCTTT. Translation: CASSLATQGATEAFF.

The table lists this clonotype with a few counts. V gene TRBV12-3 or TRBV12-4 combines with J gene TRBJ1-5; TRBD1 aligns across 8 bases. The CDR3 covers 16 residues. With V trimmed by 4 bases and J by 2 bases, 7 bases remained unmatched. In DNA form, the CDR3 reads TGTGCCAGCAGTTCCACTGGACAGGGTGGCAATCAGCCCCAGCATTTT. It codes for CASSSTGQGGNQPQHF.

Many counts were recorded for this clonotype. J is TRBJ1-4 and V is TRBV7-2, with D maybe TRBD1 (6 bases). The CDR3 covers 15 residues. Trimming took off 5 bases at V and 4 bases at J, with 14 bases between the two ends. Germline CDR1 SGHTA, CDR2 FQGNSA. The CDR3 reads CASSNGQILNEKLFF. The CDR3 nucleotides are TGTGCCAGCAGCAATGGACAGATTCTTAATGAAAAACTGTTTTTT.

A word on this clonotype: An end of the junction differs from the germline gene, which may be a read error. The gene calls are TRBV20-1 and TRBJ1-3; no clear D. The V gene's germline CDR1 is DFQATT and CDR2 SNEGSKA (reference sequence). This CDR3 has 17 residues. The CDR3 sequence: CSARDSRRLLSGNTKYF. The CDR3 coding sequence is TGCAGTGCTAGAGATTCAAGAAGACTCCTCTCTGGAAACACCAAATATTTT.

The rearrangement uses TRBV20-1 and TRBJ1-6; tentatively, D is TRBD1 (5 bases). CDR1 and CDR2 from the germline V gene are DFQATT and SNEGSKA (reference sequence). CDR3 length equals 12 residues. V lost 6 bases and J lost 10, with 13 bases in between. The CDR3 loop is CSARTGVSPLHF. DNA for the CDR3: TGCAGTGCGCGAACGGGGGTGTCACCCCTCCACTTT.

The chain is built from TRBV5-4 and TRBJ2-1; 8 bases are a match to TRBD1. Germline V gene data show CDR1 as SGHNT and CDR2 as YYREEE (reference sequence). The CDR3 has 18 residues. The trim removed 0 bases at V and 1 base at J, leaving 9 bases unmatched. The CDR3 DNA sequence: TGTGCCAGCAGCTTGGAGCCAGGGGGCTGGAGGTCCTACAATGAGCAGTTCTTC. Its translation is CASSLEPGGWRSYNEQFF.

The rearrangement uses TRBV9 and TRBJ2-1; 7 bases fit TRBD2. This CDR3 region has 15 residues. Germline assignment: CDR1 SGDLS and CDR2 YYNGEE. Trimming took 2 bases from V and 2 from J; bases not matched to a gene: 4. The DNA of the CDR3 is TGTGCCAGCAGCGTCGACAGCGGGGCCTACAATGAGCAGTTCTTC. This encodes CASSVDSGAYNEQFF.